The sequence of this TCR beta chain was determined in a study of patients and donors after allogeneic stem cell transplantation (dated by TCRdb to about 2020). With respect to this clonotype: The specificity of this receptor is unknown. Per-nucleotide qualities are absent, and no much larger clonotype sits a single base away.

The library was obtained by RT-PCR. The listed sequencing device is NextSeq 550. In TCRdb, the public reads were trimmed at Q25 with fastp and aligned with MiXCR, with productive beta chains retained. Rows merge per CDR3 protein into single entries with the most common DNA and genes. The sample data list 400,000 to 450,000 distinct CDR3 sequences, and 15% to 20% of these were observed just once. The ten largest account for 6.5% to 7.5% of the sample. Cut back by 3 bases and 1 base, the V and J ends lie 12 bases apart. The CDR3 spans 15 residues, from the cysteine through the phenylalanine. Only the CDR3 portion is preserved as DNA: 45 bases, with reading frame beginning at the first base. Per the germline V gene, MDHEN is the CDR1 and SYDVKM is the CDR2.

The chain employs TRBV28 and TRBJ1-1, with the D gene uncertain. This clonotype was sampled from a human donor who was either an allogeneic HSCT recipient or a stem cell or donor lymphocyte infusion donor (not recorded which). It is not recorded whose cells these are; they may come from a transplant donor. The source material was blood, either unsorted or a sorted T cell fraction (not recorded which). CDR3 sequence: CASSFWGTANTEAFF. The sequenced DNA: TGTGCCAGCAGTTTCTGGGGTACGGCGAACACTGAAGCTTTCTTT.